Listed here are 4 T cell receptor beta chains from one sample, sequenced in a study of T cells in Graves' hyperthyroidism and ophthalmopathy. Amplification of TCR beta CDR3 regions was performed using RNA transcripts as template. The HTBI primer set was used in a first-round RT-PCR of the TCR CDR3. TCRdb itself ran the multiplex PCR reads through MiXCR, one entry per CDR3 protein. The sample lists a few hundred thousand distinct CDR3 sequences; about 15% were seen once. Sequenced input: blood. The receptors here all came from a woman between 18 and 30 years old with Graves' hyperthyroidism that later progressed to Graves' ophthalmopathy.

The chain links TRBV7-9 to TRBJ2-5, with D unresolved. The V end was cut by 3 bases, the J end by 4 bases, with 9 bases between. CDR3 length: 13 residues. Germline V gene data show CDR1 as SEHNR and CDR2 as FQNEAQ (reference sequence). The CDR3 DNA follows: TGTGCCAGCAGCTTCGGTACACGAGAGACCCAGTACTTC. This translates into CASSFGTRETQYF.

There are many counts of this clonotype. The V gene is TRBV3-1, the J gene TRBJ2-3, with 8 bases lining up with TRBD2. The ends lost 6 bases at V and 4 bases at J; junction bases unmatched: 12. CDR1 is LGHDT and CDR2 is YNNKEL in the germline V gene (reference sequence). The CDR3 contains 16 residues. The CDR3 sequence: CASRLGVGRASDTQYF. CDR3 coding DNA: TGTGCCAGCAGGTTAGGGGTCGGGAGGGCCTCAGATACGCAGTATTTT.

This clonotype has just a few counts. The chain employs TRBV20-1 and TRBJ1-4, with a possible D match to TRBD1 (6 bases). Looked up from germline, CDR1 is DFQATT and CDR2 is SNEGSKA (reference sequence). This CDR3 is built from 15 residues. V was pared by 4 bases and J by 8 bases, with 20 bases between. CDR3 loop: CSAKGGAGVGEKLFF. CDR3 bases: TGCAGTGCTAAAGGGGGTGCGGGGGTGGGGGAAAAACTGTTTTTT.

This clonotype turned up a few times. The rearrangement uses TRBV5-1 and TRBJ2-1; 7 bases map to TRBD2. V lost 6 bases and J lost 0; bases outside the gene matches: 9. CDR3 length: 16 residues. The V gene's germline CDR1 is SGHRS and CDR2 YFSETQ. The CDR3 region is CASKVGRESSYNEQFF. CDR3 in DNA: TGCGCCAGCAAAGTTGGGCGGGAGAGCTCCTACAATGAGCAGTTCTTC.